What follows are 25 T cell receptor beta chains derived from one specimen sequenced in a study of cytomegalovirus exposure and HLA in healthy donors. PCR used 60 Vbeta primers and 13 Jbeta primers. Repertoires were generated with immunoSEQ multiplex PCR, while TCRdb's copy carries only in-frame clones and drops some. The sample records about 170,000 clones, around 72% being singletons. The sample was PBMCs. These receptor sequences come from a man aged 35-49 years in good health and CMV-seropositive.

The J gene is TRBJ2-5, the V gene TRBV18; 15 positions agree with TRBD2. V dropped 4 bases and J dropped 4; count of bases not matched to a gene: 4. The CDR3 is made up of 16 amino acids. The germline V gene encodes CDR1 KGHSH and CDR2 LQKENI. CDR3 in amino acids: CASSRLGLAGGETQYF. The CDR3 DNA is TGTGCCAGCTCACGCCTGGGACTAGCGGGGGGAGAGACCCAGTACTTC.

This chain connects TRBV7-2 to TRBJ1-2; 7 bases agree with TRBD1. This CDR3 spans 15 amino acids. Germline CDR1 SGHTA, CDR2 FQGNSA. With 8 bases clipped from V and 4 bases from J, the junction kept 13 bases outside the gene matches. In nucleotides, the CDR3 is TGTGCCAGCGGGCGGGAGGCAGGGGGACCCTATGGCTACACCTTC. It is translated as CASGREAGGPYGYTF.

The chain links TRBV6-6 to TRBJ2-7; the D gene is possibly TRBD1 (6 bases). Germline V lookup: CDR1 MNHNY, CDR2 SVGAGI (reference sequence). The CDR3 is 14 amino acids. Deletions cut 5 bases from V and 0 bases from J, with 11 bases between. CDR3 loop: CASSRDRSSYEQYF. CDR3 sequence (DNA): TGTGCCAGCAGTAGAGACAGGAGCTCCTACGAGCAGTACTTC.

This clone was observed a few times. The chain employs TRBV5-1 and TRBJ2-1; D uncertain. CDR3 length equals 15 residues. V lost 2 bases and J 0 bases, leaving 9 bases between the germline ends. The germline V gene encodes CDR1 SGHRS and CDR2 YFSETQ. The CDR3 nucleotides read TGCGCCAGCAGCTTTCAGGCGAACTCCTACAATGAGCAGTTCTTC. It encodes CASSFQANSYNEQFF. Full variable domain (rest looked up from reference TRBV5-1 and TRBJ2-1): KAGVTQTPRYLIKTRGQQVTLSCSPISGHRSVSWYQQTPGQGLQFLFEYFSETQRNKGNFPGRFSGRQFSNSRSEMNVSTLELGDSALYLCASSFQANSYNEQFFGPGTRLTVL.

The CDR3 bases are TGTGCCACCGGGGGCCCAGGGTGGGTCTCGCCCCAGCATTTT. This encodes CATGGPGWVSPQHF. This chain connects TRBV15 to TRBJ1-5, with a tentative D call TRBD1 (6 bases). Germline V gene lookup returns CDR1 LNHNV and CDR2 YYDKDF (reference sequence). The CDR3 contains 14 residues. Trimming left V 8 bases short and J 9 bases short, with 20 bases between.

Details on this clone: One junction end does not reproduce the germline sequence, and a read error may be involved. The rearrangement uses TRBV9 and TRBJ2-2, with TRBD1 identical over 7 bases. The CDR3 extends over 15 amino acids. Looked up from germline, CDR1 is SGDLS and CDR2 is YYNGEE. CDR3 region: CASSVGTANTGELFF. CDR3 DNA: TGTGCCAGCAGTGTAGGGACAGCAAACACCGGGGAGCTGTTTTTT. The full variable domain, rest sourced from reference TRBV9 and TRBJ2-2, is DSGVTQTPKHLITATGQRVTLRCSPRSGDLSVYWYQQSLDQGLQFLIQYYNGEERAKGNILERFSAQQFPDLHSELNLSSLELGDSALYFCASSVGTANTGELFFGEGSRLTVL.

The chain uses TRBV7-2 and TRBJ2-7; TRBD1 matches at 9 bases. Germline CDR1 is SGHTA and CDR2 is FQGNSA. The V gene end was trimmed by 5 bases and the J gene end by 3 bases; junction bases not matched to a gene: 8. CDR3 size: 15 residues. CDR3 nucleotide sequence: TGTGCCAGCAGCAGAACAGGGGGCACCGGCTACGAGCAGTACTTC. It yields the protein CASSRTGGTGYEQYF.

This clone was found a few times. The chain combines TRBV7-9 with TRBJ1-3, with 9 bases fitting TRBD1. Germline lookup yields CDR1 SEHNR and CDR2 FQNEAQ (reference sequence). V dropped 5 bases and J dropped 0; count of bases not matched to a gene: 5. The CDR3 covers 16 residues. CDR3 DNA: TGTGCCAGCAGCCCCAAGGACAGGGGCTCTGGAAACACCATATATTTT. This encodes CASSPKDRGSGNTIYF.

This clone was counted a few times. The rearrangement joins TRBV10-3 to TRBJ1-5, with D possibly being TRBD1 (5 bases). Germline CDR1 is ENHRY and CDR2 is SYGVKD. The CDR3 totals 14 residues. The ends were cut back, 2 bases at V and 11 bases at J, with 16 bases in the middle. The CDR3 region is CAISEVQGVSAQHF. The CDR3 bases are TGTGCCATCAGTGAGGTGCAGGGTGTATCGGCCCAGCATTTT.

CDR3: CASSVVGTNGNEQFF. DNA of the CDR3: TGTGCCAGCAGCGTAGTTGGGACTAATGGCAATGAGCAGTTCTTC. V is TRBV9 and J is TRBJ2-1; 7 nucleotides agree with TRBD2. With V trimmed by 0 bases and J by 6 bases, 6 bases remained unmatched. Germline-derived CDR1 and CDR2 are SGDLS and YYNGEE. This CDR3 has 15 amino acids.

Details on this clone: At one of its ends the junction is not consistent with the germline gene, which may arise from a read error. Here the CDR3 DNA reads TGTGCCAGCAGCCAAGATATCCCAGACATCCCGTTATTT. As protein: CASSQDIPDIPLF. This sequence joins TRBV14 and TRBJ1-1; D gene ambiguous. Germline V CDR1 and CDR2: SGHDN, FVKESK. The CDR3 totals 13 residues.

The rearrangement links TRBV20-1 to TRBJ1-1; 7 nucleotides agree with TRBD1. Germline-derived CDR1 and CDR2 are DFQATT and SNEGSKA (reference sequence). V shed 3 bases, J shed 11 bases, and the junction held 6 bases outside the gene matches. The CDR3 is 11 residues long. CDR3 in amino acids: CSASQGEFAFF. The DNA for the CDR3 is TGCAGTGCTAGCCAGGGGGAGTTTGCTTTCTTT.

The chain combines TRBV14 with TRBJ2-7; no reliable D call. Trimming left V 3 bases short and J 4 bases short, with 10 bases between. CDR1 SGHDN and CDR2 FVKESK come from the germline V gene. There are 13 residues in the CDR3. CDR3 in DNA: TGTGCCAGCAGCCAGGTCCGGGTTTACGAGCAGTACTTC. It is translated as CASSQVRVYEQYF.

In its sample, this clone was seen a few times. The chain uses TRBV7-2 and TRBJ1-4, with 8 positions matching TRBD1. Germline values: CDR1 SGHTA, CDR2 FQGNSA. The V segment lost 5 bases and the J segment 10 bases; nucleotides outside the gene matches: 9. This CDR3 region has 14 residues. The CDR3 DNA reads TGTGCCAGCAGCCCCGGACAGGGCCGGGGAAAACTGTTTTTT. Protein: CASSPGQGRGKLFF. Full variable domain (outside the CDR3, taken from reference TRBV7-2 and TRBJ1-4): GAGVSQSPSNKVTEKGKDVELRCDPISGHTALYWYRQSLGQGLEFLIYFQGNSAPDKSGLPSDRFSAERTGGSVSTLTIQRTQQEDSAVYLCASSPGQGRGKLFFGSGTQLSVL.

Worth noting for this clone: Compared with germline, one end of the junction differs, possibly owing to a read error. V is TRBV7-7 and J is TRBJ2-3; tentative D call: TRBD2 (5 bases). The CDR3 loop spans 16 amino acids. Germline CDR1 is SSHAT and CDR2 is FNYEAQ (reference sequence). The CDR3 nucleotides read TGTGCTAGCAGCTTAGGAGTGTCGGGGAGTACAGATACGCAGTATTTT. Protein product: CASSLGVSGSTDTQYF.

The V call is TRBV11-2, the J call TRBJ1-2, with a weak D call TRBD1 (6 bases). This CDR3 has 18 residues. The germline V and J ends were trimmed by 5 bases and 4 bases, with 26 bases remaining between them. The germline V gene encodes CDR1 SGHAT and CDR2 FQNNGV. Written as DNA, the CDR3 is TGTGCCAGCAGCCGCTTAAGGTCTGACAGGCCGCATTCCTATGGCTACACCTTC. Amino acid sequence: CASSRLRSDRPHSYGYTF.

This sequence joins TRBV5-1 and TRBJ1-2; TRBD1 matches at 10 bases. The CDR3 spans 15 residues. The germline V gene has CDR1 SGHRS and CDR2 YFSETQ. V shed 3 bases and J 5 bases; nucleotides not matched to a gene: 7. The CDR3 reads CASSSMTGGAYGYTF. The CDR3 coding sequence is TGCGCCAGCAGCTCTATGACAGGGGGCGCATATGGCTACACCTTC.

The gene calls are TRBV19 and TRBJ1-2; D ambiguous. V lost 5 bases to trimming and J lost 4 bases, with 11 bases between them. Germline V gene lookup returns CDR1 LNHDA and CDR2 SQIVND (reference sequence). This CDR3 has 13 residues. Here the CDR3 reads CASSYAESYGYTF. The CDR3 nucleotides read TGTGCCAGTAGTTATGCGGAGAGCTATGGCTACACCTTC.

This clone appeared a few times. The chain couples TRBV4-3 to TRBJ1-4, with D possibly matching TRBD1 (5 bases). The CDR3 is 15 residues long. V was clipped by 1 base and J by 5 bases, with 11 bases between them. Germline V gene lookup returns CDR1 LGHNA and CDR2 YSLEER. CDR3 coding DNA: TGCGCCAGCAGCCAAGGACAGCAACCAAATGAAAAACTGTTTTTT. It is translated as CASSQGQQPNEKLFF.

CDR3 in DNA: TGTGCCAGTAGTATCAGCGGGGGACAGAATCAGCCCCAGCATTTT. Amino acids: CASSISGGQNQPQHF. The rearrangement joins TRBV19 to TRBJ1-5, with TRBD1 matching over 7 bases. With V trimmed by 3 bases and J by 4 bases, 6 bases remained unmatched. The CDR3 is 15 amino acids. Germline V gene sequence: CDR1 LNHDA, CDR2 SQIVND (reference sequence).

This sequence joins TRBV18 and TRBJ1-1; no reliable D call. Trimming removed 3 bases from V and 8 bases from J, with 10 bases in between. This CDR3 is built from 12 residues. Germline V lookup: CDR1 KGHSH, CDR2 LQKENI. The CDR3 nucleotides read TGTGCCAGCTCACCCTCCCCGGTGGAAGCTTTCTTT. Encoded protein: CASSPSPVEAFF.

This clone has just a few counts. The chain carries TRBV27 and TRBJ2-3, with 8 bases fitting TRBD2. From germline, CDR1 is MNHEY and CDR2 SMNVEV (reference sequence). The CDR3 is 15 residues long. V lost 3 bases to trimming and J lost 4 bases; unmatched junction nucleotides: 6. CDR3 sequence: CASSFYSGVADTQYF. The DNA for the CDR3 is TGTGCCAGCAGTTTTTATAGCGGGGTCGCAGATACGCAGTATTTT.

The chain links TRBV4-3 to TRBJ1-1; 12 bases fit TRBD1. Germline assignment: CDR1 LGHNA and CDR2 YSLEER. V was pared by 2 bases and J by 1 base, with 2 bases of the junction left unmatched. The CDR3 is 16 amino acids. The CDR3 DNA sequence: TGCGCCAGCAGCCAACGGGACAGGGGGCGGAACACTGAAGCTTTCTTT. Translation gives CASSQRDRGRNTEAFF.

This CDR3 reads CASSSRQTQETQYF. As DNA, the CDR3 is TGTGCCAGCAGCTCTCGACAGACCCAAGAGACCCAGTACTTC. V is TRBV7-8 and J is TRBJ2-5, with D perhaps TRBD1 (5 bases). Germline V gene sequence: CDR1 SGHVS, CDR2 FQNEAQ. Between the trimmed V and J ends, which lost 4 bases and 1 base, there was a span of 10 bases. The CDR3 contains 14 residues.

The chain employs TRBV6-1 and TRBJ1-6; 8 bases line up with TRBD1. The CDR3 loop spans 15 amino acids. V shed 6 bases and J 10 bases; nucleotides not matched to a gene: 11. Germline-derived CDR1 and CDR2 are MNHNS and SASEGT. The CDR3 protein is CASSSRTGYDSPLHF. As DNA, the CDR3 is TGTGCCAGCAGCTCCCGGACAGGGTATGACTCACCCCTCCACTTT.